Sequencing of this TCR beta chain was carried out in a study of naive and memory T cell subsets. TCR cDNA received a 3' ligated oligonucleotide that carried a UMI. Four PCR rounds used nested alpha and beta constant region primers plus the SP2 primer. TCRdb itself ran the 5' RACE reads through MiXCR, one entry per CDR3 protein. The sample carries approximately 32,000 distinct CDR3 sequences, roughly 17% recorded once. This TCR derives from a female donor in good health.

The CDR3 loop is CASSYSRGPNEKLFF. The CDR3 coding sequence is TGTGCCAGCAGTTACTCCCGAGGACCTAATGAAAAACTGTTTTTT. This sequence joins TRBV6-5 and TRBJ1-4; D gene uncertain. The germline V and J ends were trimmed by 0 bases and 3 bases, with 8 bases remaining between them. The V gene's germline CDR1 is MNHEY and CDR2 SVGAGI. The CDR3 loop spans 15 amino acids.